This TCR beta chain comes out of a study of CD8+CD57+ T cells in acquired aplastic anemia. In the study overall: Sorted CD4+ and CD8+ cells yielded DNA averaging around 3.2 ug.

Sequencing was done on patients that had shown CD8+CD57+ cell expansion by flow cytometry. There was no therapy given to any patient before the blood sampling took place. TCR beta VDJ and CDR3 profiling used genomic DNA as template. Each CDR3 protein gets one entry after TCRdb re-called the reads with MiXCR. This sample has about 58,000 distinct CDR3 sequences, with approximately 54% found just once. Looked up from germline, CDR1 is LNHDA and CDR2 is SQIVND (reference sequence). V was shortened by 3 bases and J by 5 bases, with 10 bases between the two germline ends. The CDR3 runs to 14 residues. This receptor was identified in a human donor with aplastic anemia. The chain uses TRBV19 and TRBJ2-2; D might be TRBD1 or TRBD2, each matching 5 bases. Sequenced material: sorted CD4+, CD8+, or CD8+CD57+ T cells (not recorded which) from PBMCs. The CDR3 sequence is CASSMGVGTGELFF. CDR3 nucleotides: TGTGCCAGTAGTATGGGGGTCGGGACCGGGGAGCTGTTTTTT. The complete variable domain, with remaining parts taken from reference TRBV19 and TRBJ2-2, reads DGGITQSPKYLFRKEGQNVTLSCEQNLNHDAMYWYRQDPGQGLRLIYYSQIVNDFQKGDIAEGYSVSREKKESFPLTVTSAQKNPTAFYLCASSMGVGTGELFFGEGSRLTVL.